This T cell receptor (beta chain) derives from a study of blood T cell repertoires in COVID-19 (TCRdb year 2020). Some background on the complete study: The collaborator samples originated in the United States, Italy and Spain and spanned the acute and convalescent phases of COVID-19. The prospective study material was composed of cDNA or gDNA derived from T cells, B-cell-depleted T cells, or PBMCs. The dataset comprised deeply sampled blood TCRbeta repertoires from subjects exposed to, actively infected with, or recovered from COVID-19. The repertoires were released in a freely available public database meant as a resource for research on the immune response to SARS-CoV-2. The samples were drawn from two sources: the first 160 participants of the ongoing ImmuneRACE study, and 1,000 to 1,500 subjects contributed by 6 global collaborators. Nearly every sample came with metadata listing a de-identified subject ID, COVID-19 status, age in years and sex. Where available, HLA class I and class II types were obtained from metadata supplied by the sample provider rather than from assay-based typing.

One collaborating source in Seattle enrolled patients during active infection and followed them longitudinally through the course of disease. Each collaborating institution followed its own protocols to collect whole blood in K2EDTA tubes. For TCRbeta analysis, collaborators shipped samples in one of three forms: frozen whole blood, isolated PBMCs, or DNA extracted from either of those sample types. TCRbeta CDR3 regions were amplified from genomic DNA by means of the immunoSEQ Assay, a bias-controlled multiplex PCR. In the paper's pipeline: Nucleated cell counts per sample were estimated from amplification of reference gene primers within the assay. To quantify the absolute abundance of each unique TCRbeta CDR3 rearrangement, sequence reads were collapsed and filtered. For each sample, productive Simpson clonality was calculated by taking the square root of Simpson's diversity index across productive rearrangements. This is the immuneACCESS table as TCRdb keeps it, with only in-frame sequences that have V and J called. A part of the clones is gone; compared with another copy, unresolved V genes explain less than half, and the rest is unexplained. V, J and clone size reflect that table, while D and trimming were determined from the DNA. Here the sample has about 370,000 clones; roughly 90% occur a single time. In total, the top ten clones hold about 3% of the sample.

Points the paper makes about the study in general: The amount of clinical and demographic metadata varied by source and participant and was provided uncurated.

For this clone: The clone's antigen remains unknown. Base-call qualities are not available, and no considerably larger clone is one nucleotide away.

CDR1 and CDR2 (SQVTM, ANQGSEA) derive from the germline V gene. Compared with germline, V lacks 7 bases and J lacks 1 base; bases without a gene match: 5. There are 13 amino acids in the CDR3, from cysteine to phenylalanine inclusive. The sequence is cut down to CDR3 DNA, 39 bases in frame from base 1. This receptor was identified in a woman in her twenties or thirties with COVID-19, enrolled during active disease. The sample comprised peripheral blood. Here the chain combines TRBV29-1 and TRBJ1-1; 8 junctional bases match TRBD1. The DNA reads TGCAGCGATCTGACAGGGGCGAACACTGAAGCTTTCTTT. Its translation is CSDLTGANTEAFF.